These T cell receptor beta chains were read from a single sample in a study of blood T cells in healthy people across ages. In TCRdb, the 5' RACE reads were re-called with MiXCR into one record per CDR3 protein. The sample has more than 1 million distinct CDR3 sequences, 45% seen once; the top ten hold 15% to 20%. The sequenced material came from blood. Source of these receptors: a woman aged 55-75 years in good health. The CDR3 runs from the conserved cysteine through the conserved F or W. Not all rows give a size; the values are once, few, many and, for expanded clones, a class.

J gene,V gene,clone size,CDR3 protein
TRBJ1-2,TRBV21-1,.,CASSATGGGWYGYTF
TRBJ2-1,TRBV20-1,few,CSAHDRDPYNEQFF
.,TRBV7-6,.,CASSQREDPEQYF
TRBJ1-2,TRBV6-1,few,CASSEGGYGRDYGYTF
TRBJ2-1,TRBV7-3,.,CASSQSWGGRVGNEQFF
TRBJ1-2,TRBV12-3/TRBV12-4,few,CASSFRDYGYTF
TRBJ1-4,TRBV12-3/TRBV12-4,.,CASSPTGPNEKLFF
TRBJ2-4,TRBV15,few,CATSPLGTSSYIQYF
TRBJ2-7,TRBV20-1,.,CSASRNLWVGQYF
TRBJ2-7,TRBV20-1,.,CSASGTSFGEQYF
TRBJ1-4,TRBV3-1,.,CASSQGGLPGEKLFF
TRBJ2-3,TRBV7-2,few,CASSKTGTSFPDTQYF
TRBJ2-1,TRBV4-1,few,CASSRILANEQFF
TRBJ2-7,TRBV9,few,CASSGVGYEQYF
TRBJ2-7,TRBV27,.,CASSLAWTAYEQYF
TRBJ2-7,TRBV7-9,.,CASSLIGRVYEQYF
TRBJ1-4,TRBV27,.,CASSLFYASGTANEKLFF
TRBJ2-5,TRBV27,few,CASSPLGQGDGTQYF
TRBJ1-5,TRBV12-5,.,CASGLRARGGNQPQHF
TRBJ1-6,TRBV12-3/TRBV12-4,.,CASSSSFKTGGVSPPHF
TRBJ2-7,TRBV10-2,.,CASSGTGARYEQYF
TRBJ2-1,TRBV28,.,CASSPSGWKQFF
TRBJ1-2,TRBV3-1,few,CASSQDLTGVFYGYTF
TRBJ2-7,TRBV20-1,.,CSADSGRKYEQYF
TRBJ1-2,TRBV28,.,CASSRQGARDYGYTF
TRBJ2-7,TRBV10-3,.,CVISESIRTGVYEQYF
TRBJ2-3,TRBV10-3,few,CAISPGGSTDTQYF
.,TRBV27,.,CASIQWERFIVEQYF
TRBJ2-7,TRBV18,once,CASSLGLAGGPFSYEQYF
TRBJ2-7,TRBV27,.,CASSSPGQGVPYEQYF
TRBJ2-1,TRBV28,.,CASHETGWTGNEQFF
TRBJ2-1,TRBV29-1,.,CSGIRDYFVDEQFF
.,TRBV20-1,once,CSAHRDQGYIQYF
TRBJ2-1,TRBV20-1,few,CSATNPRDRVYNEQFF
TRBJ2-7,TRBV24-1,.,CATSDSVQGDTPYEQYF
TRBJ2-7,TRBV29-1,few,CSVGGRDEQYF